This TCR beta chain comes out of a study of cytomegalovirus exposure and HLA in healthy donors. The CDR3 sequence is 15 residues long. Trimming stripped 3 bases from V and 4 bases from J, with 10 bases between. Germline V gives CDR1 KGHSH, CDR2 LQKENI. The study ran its PCR with 60 Vbeta and 13 Jbeta primers. Repertoires were generated with immunoSEQ multiplex PCR, while TCRdb's copy carries only in-frame clones and drops some. In the table there are 110,000 or so clones, approximately 67% of which are singletons. The chain combines TRBV18 with TRBJ1-6; no firm D call. The TCR originated in a man younger than 35 in good health and CMV-seropositive. What was sequenced was PBMCs. CDR3 sequence: CASSPELIYNSPLHF. The CDR3 nucleotides are TGTGCCAGCTCACCTGAACTGATTTATAATTCACCCCTCCACTTT.